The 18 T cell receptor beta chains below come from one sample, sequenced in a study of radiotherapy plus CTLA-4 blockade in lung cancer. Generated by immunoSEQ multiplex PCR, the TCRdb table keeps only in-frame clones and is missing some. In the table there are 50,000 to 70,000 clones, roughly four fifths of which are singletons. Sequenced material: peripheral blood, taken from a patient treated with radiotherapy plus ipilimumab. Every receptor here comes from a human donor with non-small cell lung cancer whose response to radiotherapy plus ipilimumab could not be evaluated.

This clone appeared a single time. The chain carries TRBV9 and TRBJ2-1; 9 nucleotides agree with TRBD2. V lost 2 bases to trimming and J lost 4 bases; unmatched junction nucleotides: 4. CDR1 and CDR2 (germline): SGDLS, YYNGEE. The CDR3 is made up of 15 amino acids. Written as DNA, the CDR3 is TGTGCCAGCAGCGTGGCTAGCGGGAATTACAATGAGCAGTTCTTC. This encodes CASSVASGNYNEQFF.

Here the CDR3 DNA reads TGTGCCAGCAGTTGGGGGGAAGGGGAGCTGTTTTTT. Translated, it gives CASSWGEGELFF. The chain is built from TRBV6-6 and TRBJ2-2, with D possibly being TRBD2 (6 bases). The CDR3 runs to 12 residues. The V end lost 4 bases, the J end lost 8 bases, and 8 bases lay between the germline ends. Germline loops: CDR1 MNHNY, CDR2 SVGAGI (reference sequence).

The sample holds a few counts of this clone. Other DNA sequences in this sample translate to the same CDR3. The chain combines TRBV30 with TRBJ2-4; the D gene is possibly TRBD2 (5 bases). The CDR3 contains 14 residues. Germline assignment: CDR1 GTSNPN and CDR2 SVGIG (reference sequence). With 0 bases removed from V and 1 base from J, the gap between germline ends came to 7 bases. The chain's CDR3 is CAWSVRGAKNIQYF. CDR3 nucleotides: TGTGCCTGGAGTGTAAGAGGGGCCAAAAACATTCAGTACTTC.

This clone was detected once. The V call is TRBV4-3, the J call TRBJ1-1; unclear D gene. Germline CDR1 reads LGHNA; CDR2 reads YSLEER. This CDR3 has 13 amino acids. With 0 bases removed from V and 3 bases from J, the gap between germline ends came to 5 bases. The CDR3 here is CASSQDGYTEAFF. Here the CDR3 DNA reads TGCGCCAGCAGCCAAGACGGGTACACTGAAGCTTTCTTT.

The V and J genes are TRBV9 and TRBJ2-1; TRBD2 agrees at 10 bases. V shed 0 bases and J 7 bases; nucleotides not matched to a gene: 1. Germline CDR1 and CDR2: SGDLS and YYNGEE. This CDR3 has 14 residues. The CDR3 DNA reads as TGTGCCAGCAGCGTAGCTAGCGGGAGAAATGAGCAGTTCTTC. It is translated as CASSVASGRNEQFF. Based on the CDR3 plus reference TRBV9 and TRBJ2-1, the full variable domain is DSGVTQTPKHLITATGQRVTLRCSPRSGDLSVYWYQQSLDQGLQFLIQYYNGEERAKGNILERFSAQQFPDLHSELNLSSLELGDSALYFCASSVASGRNEQFFGPGTRLTVL.

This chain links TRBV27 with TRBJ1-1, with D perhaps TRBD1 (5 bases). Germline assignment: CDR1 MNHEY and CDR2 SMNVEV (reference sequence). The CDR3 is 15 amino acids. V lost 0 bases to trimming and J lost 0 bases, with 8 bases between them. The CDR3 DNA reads TGTGCCAGCAGTTTATCGGGCAGGGTGAACACTGAAGCTTTCTTT. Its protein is CASSLSGRVNTEAFF.

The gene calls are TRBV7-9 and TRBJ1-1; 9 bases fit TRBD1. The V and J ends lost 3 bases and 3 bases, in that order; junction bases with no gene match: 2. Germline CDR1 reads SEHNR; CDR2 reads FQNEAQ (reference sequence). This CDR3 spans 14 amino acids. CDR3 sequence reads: CASSFRDRDTEAFF. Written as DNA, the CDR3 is TGTGCCAGCAGCTTTAGGGACAGGGACACTGAAGCTTTCTTT.

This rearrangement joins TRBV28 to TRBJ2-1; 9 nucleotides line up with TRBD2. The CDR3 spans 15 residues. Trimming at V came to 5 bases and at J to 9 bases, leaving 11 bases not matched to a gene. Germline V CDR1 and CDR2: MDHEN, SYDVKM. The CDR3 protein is CASSPLEREVAEQFF. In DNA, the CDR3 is TGTGCCAGCAGTCCTCTGGAGCGGGAGGTAGCTGAGCAGTTCTTC.

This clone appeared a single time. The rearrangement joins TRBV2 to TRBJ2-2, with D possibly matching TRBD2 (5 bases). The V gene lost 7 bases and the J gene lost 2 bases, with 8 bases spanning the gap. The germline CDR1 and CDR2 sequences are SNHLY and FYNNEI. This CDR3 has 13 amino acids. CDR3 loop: CASIGENTGELFF. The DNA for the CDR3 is TGTGCCAGCATCGGGGAAAACACCGGGGAGCTGTTTTTT.

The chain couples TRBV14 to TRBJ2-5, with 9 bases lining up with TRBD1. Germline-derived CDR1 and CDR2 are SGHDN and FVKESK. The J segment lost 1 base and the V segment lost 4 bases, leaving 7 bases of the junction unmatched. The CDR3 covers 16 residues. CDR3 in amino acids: CASSRTGGLTQETQYF. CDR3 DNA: TGTGCCAGCAGCCGAACAGGGGGCCTAACCCAAGAGACCCAGTACTTC.

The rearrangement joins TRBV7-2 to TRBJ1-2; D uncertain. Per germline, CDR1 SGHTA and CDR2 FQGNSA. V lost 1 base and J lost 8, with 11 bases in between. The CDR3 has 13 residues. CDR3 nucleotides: TGTGCCAGCAGCTTAGTGGAGGGTAACGGCTACACCTTC. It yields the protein CASSLVEGNGYTF. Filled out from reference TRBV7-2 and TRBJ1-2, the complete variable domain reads GAGVSQSPSNKVTEKGKDVELRCDPISGHTALYWYRQSLGQGLEFLIYFQGNSAPDKSGLPSDRFSAERTGGSVSTLTIQRTQQEDSAVYLCASSLVEGNGYTFGSGTRLTVV.

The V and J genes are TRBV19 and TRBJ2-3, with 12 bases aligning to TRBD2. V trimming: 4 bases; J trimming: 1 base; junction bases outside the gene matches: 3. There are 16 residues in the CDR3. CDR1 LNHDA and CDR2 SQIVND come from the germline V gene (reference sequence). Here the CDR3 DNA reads TGTGCCAGTAGTAGACTAGCGGGAGTGGGCACAGATACGCAGTATTTT. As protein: CASSRLAGVGTDTQYF.

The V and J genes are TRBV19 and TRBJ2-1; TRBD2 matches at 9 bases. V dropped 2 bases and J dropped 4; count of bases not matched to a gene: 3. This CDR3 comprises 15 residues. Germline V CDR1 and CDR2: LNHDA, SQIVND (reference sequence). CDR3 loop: CASSIRSGGYNEQFF. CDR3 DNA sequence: TGTGCCAGTAGTATAAGGAGCGGGGGGTACAATGAGCAGTTCTTC.

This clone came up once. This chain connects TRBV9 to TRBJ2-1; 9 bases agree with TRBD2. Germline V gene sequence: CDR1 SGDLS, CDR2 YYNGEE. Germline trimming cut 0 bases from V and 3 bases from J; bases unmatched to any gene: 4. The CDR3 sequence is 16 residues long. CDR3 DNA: TGTGCCAGCAGCGTAGGGTTAGCGGGAGTCTACAATGAGCAGTTCTTC. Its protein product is CASSVGLAGVYNEQFF. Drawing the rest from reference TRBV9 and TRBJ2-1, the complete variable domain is DSGVTQTPKHLITATGQRVTLRCSPRSGDLSVYWYQQSLDQGLQFLIQYYNGEERAKGNILERFSAQQFPDLHSELNLSSLELGDSALYFCASSVGLAGVYNEQFFGPGTRLTVL.

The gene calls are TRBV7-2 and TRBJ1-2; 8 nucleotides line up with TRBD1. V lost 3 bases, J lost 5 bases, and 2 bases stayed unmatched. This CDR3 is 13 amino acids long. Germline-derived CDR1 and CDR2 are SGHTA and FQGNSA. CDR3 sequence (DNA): TGTGCCAGCAGCTTGACAGGGGATTATGGCTACACCTTC. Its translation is CASSLTGDYGYTF.

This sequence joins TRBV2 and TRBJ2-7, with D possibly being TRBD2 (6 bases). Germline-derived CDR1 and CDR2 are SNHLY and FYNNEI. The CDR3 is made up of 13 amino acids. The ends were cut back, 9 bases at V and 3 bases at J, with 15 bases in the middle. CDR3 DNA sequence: TGTGCCAGTCAGGAGGGGACCTTCTACGAGCAGTACTTC. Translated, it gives CASQEGTFYEQYF.

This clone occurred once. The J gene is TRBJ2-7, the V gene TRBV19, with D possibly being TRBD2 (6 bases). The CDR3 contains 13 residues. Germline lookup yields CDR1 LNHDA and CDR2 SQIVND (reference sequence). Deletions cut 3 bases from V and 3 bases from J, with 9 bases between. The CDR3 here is CASSMSRGYEQYF. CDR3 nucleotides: TGTGCCAGTAGTATGTCGCGGGGCTACGAGCAGTACTTC.

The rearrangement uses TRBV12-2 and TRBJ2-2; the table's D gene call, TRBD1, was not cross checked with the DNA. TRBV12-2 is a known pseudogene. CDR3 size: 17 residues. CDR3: CASRLEHRDRGTGELFF. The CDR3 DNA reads TGTGCAAGTCGCTTAGAACACCGGGACAGGGGGACCGGGGAGCTGTTTTTT.